A single sample gave rise to the 20 T cell receptor beta chains below, sequenced in a study of blood T cells in healthy people across ages. PCR was performed a second time for 7 to 11 cycles using a sample-barcoded 5' primer and a J-beta primer mix. TCRdb reanalysed the 5' RACE reads using MiXCR and keeps one entry per CDR3 protein. The sample lists hundreds of thousands of distinct CDR3 sequences, about 30% occurring once. The specimen was blood. The receptor set was obtained from a woman of 80 years or more in good health.

This clonotype was picked up a small number of times. A much larger clone differs from this one at a single base, so this may be a read error. The chain joins TRBV20-1 to TRBJ2-5, with TRBD2 matching 9 bases. The CDR3 covers 17 residues. Germline trimming cut 1 base from V and 11 bases from J; bases unmatched to any gene: 20. Germline CDR1 is DFQATT and CDR2 is SNEGSKA (reference sequence). This CDR3 reads CSARVMPRLAGYNEQYF. In DNA form, the CDR3 reads TGCAGTGCTAGAGTCATGCCTCGGCTAGCGGGGTACAATGAGCAGTACTTC.

The table lists this clonotype with a few counts. The chain has TRBV27 and TRBJ1-4; D perhaps matches TRBD1 (5 bases). The V gene's germline CDR1 is MNHEY and CDR2 SMNVEV (reference sequence). The CDR3 runs to 15 residues. Trimming cost V 3 bases and J 5 bases, with 13 bases left between them. CDR3 sequence: CASSFLGAGNEKLFF. The DNA of the CDR3 is TGTGCCAGCAGTTTCCTCGGGGCTGGGAATGAAAAACTGTTTTTT. The full variable domain, in which reference TRBV27 and TRBJ1-4 provide the parts outside the CDR3, is EAQVTQNPRYLITVTGKKLTVTCSQNMNHEYMSWYRQDPGLGLRQIYYSMNVEVTDKGDVPEGYKVSRKEKRNFPLILESPSPNQTSLYFCASSFLGAGNEKLFFGSGTQLSVL.

This clonotype was counted many times. This chain joins TRBV10-3 and TRBJ2-3, with 9 bases lining up with TRBD2. Germline CDR1 ENHRY, CDR2 SYGVKD. The CDR3 consists of 14 residues. The J segment lost 0 bases and the V segment lost 6 bases, leaving 1 base of the junction unmatched. Here the CDR3 reads CAIRTSGSTDTQYF. Written as DNA, the CDR3 is TGTGCCATCAGGACTAGCGGCAGCACAGATACGCAGTATTTT.

The CDR3 nucleotides read TGTGCCAGCAGCCAACGTCGGACAGCGGATAATGAAAAACTGTTTTTT. Protein product: CASSQRRTADNEKLFF. The rearrangement uses TRBV4-2 and TRBJ1-4, with D perhaps matching TRBD1 (6 bases). The germline gives CDR1 LGHNA, CDR2 YNFKEQ. Between the trimmed V and J ends, which lost 2 bases and 4 bases, there was a span of 14 bases. This CDR3 has 16 amino acids.

This clonotype has ten or more counts. The chain couples TRBV14 to TRBJ2-7; 10 nucleotides align to TRBD1. Germline V gene data show CDR1 as SGHDN and CDR2 as FVKESK. The J segment lost 0 bases and the V segment lost 5 bases, leaving 7 bases of the junction unmatched. This CDR3 is 16 amino acids long. The CDR3 nucleotides read TGTGCCAGCAGCAGAGCGGGGACAGGGGCCTCCTACGAGCAGTACTTC. This gives the protein CASSRAGTGASYEQYF. Together with reference TRBV14 and TRBJ2-7, the CDR3 gives the full variable domain: EAGVTQFPSHSVIEKGQTVTLRCDPISGHDNLYWYRRVMGKEIKFLLHFVKESKQDESGMPNNRFLAERTGGTYSTLKVQPAELEDSGVYFCASSRAGTGASYEQYFGPGTRLTVT.

Details on this clonotype: A much larger clone is a single base away; this may be a read error. V and J are TRBV4-1 and TRBJ1-6, with D uncertain. Germline CDR1 is MGHRA and CDR2 is YSYEKL. The CDR3 length is 15 residues. V was trimmed by 0 bases and J by 6 bases, leaving 9 bases between them. DNA of the CDR3: TGCGCCAGCAGCCAAGATGACGGGGTTAATTCACCCCTCCACTTT. Its translation: CASSQDDGVNSPLHF.

In this sample, this clonotype turned up many times. CDR3 residues: CASSLMTGNYGYTF. In DNA form, the CDR3 reads TGTGCCAGCAGCCTCATGACAGGGAACTATGGCTACACCTTC. This chain connects TRBV6-6 to TRBJ1-2, with TRBD1 matching 7 bases. There are 14 residues in the CDR3. Looked up from germline, CDR1 is MNHNY and CDR2 is SVGAGI (reference sequence). With 6 bases clipped from V and 2 bases from J, the junction kept 6 bases outside the gene matches.

There are many counts of this clonotype. The chain carries TRBV12-3 or TRBV12-4 and TRBJ2-7; no clear D. The CDR3 sequence is 13 residues long. Trimming stripped 0 bases from V and 2 bases from J, with 5 bases between. The CDR3 nucleotides are TGTGCCAGCAGTTTAGCGAGAGCCTACGAGCAGTACTTC. Its protein is CASSLARAYEQYF.

This clonotype was detected many times. The chain recombines TRBV7-6 with TRBJ2-5; D possibly corresponds to TRBD2 (5 bases). V was pared by 7 bases and J by 0 bases, with 18 bases between. CDR1 is SGHVS, CDR2 FNYEAQ, per germline. CDR3 length: 16 amino acids. DNA for the CDR3: TGTGCCAGCATCCCTTTCGGGGATTTGTACCAAGAGACCCAGTACTTC. Its translation is CASIPFGDLYQETQYF.

This clonotype was seen more than once but under ten times. The chain is built from TRBV7-3 and TRBJ2-2; either TRBD1 or TRBD2 may fit D (5 bases each). Between the trimmed V and J ends, which lost 5 bases and 4 bases, there was a span of 17 bases. The CDR3 covers 16 residues. Germline V lookup: CDR1 SGHTA, CDR2 FQGTGA. The CDR3 spells CASSQVGTARTGELFF. The CDR3 region has the DNA TGTGCCAGCAGCCAAGTTGGGACGGCTCGCACCGGGGAGCTGTTTTTT.

A few counts support this clonotype. This chain joins TRBV20-1 and TRBJ2-3; 11 bases map to TRBD2. Germline assignment: CDR1 DFQATT and CDR2 SNEGSKA (reference sequence). The J segment lost 3 bases and the V segment lost 1 base, leaving 3 bases of the junction unmatched. This CDR3 has 15 amino acids. The CDR3 protein is CSARGTSGGTDTQYF. The CDR3 nucleotides read TGCAGTGCTAGAGGTACTAGCGGGGGTACAGATACGCAGTATTTT.

Only a few counts were recorded for this clonotype. A much larger clone is a single base away; this may be a read error. The chain carries TRBV5-5 and TRBJ2-1, with TRBD2 identical over 9 bases. This CDR3 comprises 15 residues. V was clipped by 1 base and J by 8 bases; unmatched bases: 7. Germline CDR1 and CDR2: SGHKS and YYEKEE (reference sequence). CDR3 in DNA: TGTGCCAGCAGCTTGTGGCGGGGGGGAAGCGATGAGCAGTTCTTC. As protein: CASSLWRGGSDEQFF.

The chain joins TRBV7-2 to TRBJ2-5; tentative D call: TRBD1 (5 bases). Deletions cut 2 bases from V and 11 bases from J, with 18 bases between. This CDR3 spans 14 amino acids. Germline V gene lookup returns CDR1 SGHTA and CDR2 FQGNSA. In DNA, the CDR3 is TGTGCCAGCAGCTTAAACAGGCAGGTCAATGAGCAGTACTTC. Its protein product is CASSLNRQVNEQYF. Full variable domain (missing parts from reference TRBV7-2 and TRBJ2-5): GAGVSQSPSNKVTEKGKDVELRCDPISGHTALYWYRQSLGQGLEFLIYFQGNSAPDKSGLPSDRFSAERTGGSVSTLTIQRTQQEDSAVYLCASSLNRQVNEQYFGPGTRLLVL.

This clonotype showed up many times. The V call is TRBV5-6, the J call TRBJ2-1, with D possibly being TRBD1 (6 bases). The CDR3 consists of 14 residues. Looked up from germline, CDR1 is SGHDT and CDR2 is YYEEEE. The V gene lost 4 bases and the J gene lost 14 bases, with 22 bases spanning the gap. For the CDR3, the DNA is TGTGCCAGCAGCCTGGGCAGCCGGGACACTGGAGAGTTCTTC. Translation: CASSLGSRDTGEFF.

V usage is TRBV24-1 and J usage is TRBJ1-2; D might be TRBD1 (6 bases). The germline gives CDR1 KGHDR, CDR2 SFDVKD. The ends were cut back, 2 bases at V and 4 bases at J, with 16 bases in the middle. The CDR3 is made up of 16 amino acids. The CDR3 reads CATSDSRQGLIYGYTF. CDR3 bases: TGTGCCACCAGTGATTCTCGCCAGGGGTTAATCTATGGCTACACCTTC.

This clonotype was observed many times. The chain combines TRBV25-1 with TRBJ1-2; D remains unclear. The CDR3 covers 12 residues. V was trimmed by 1 base and J by 7 bases, leaving 7 bases between them. CDR1 is MGHDK and CDR2 is SYGVNS in the germline V gene. The CDR3: CASSEWEGGYTF. The CDR3 nucleotides are TGTGCCAGCAGTGAATGGGAGGGTGGCTACACCTTC.

As regards this clonotype: A much larger clone differs by one base, so this may be a read error. The rearrangement joins TRBV7-2 to TRBJ1-4; 9 bases map to TRBD1. Germline lookup yields CDR1 SGHTA and CDR2 FQGNSA. This CDR3 is built from 14 residues. V was pared by 7 bases and J by 9 bases, with 9 bases of the junction left unmatched. The chain's CDR3 is CASMVGTGFKKLFF. The CDR3 DNA is TGTGCCAGCATGGTCGGGACAGGGTTTAAAAAACTGTTTTTT.

This clonotype appeared many times. The V and J genes are TRBV9 and TRBJ2-1; 10 bases line up with TRBD2. CDR1 is SGDLS and CDR2 is YYNGEE in the germline V gene. The CDR3 has 17 amino acids. Trimming cost V 0 bases and J 7 bases; bases outside gene matches: 10. The CDR3 spells CASSVERAGGPGNEQFF. The CDR3 bases are TGTGCCAGCAGCGTAGAACGAGCGGGGGGGCCGGGGAATGAGCAGTTCTTC.

This clonotype was counted a single time. The genes are TRBV5-1 and TRBJ2-7, with TRBD1 identical over 7 bases. The trim removed 0 bases at V and 0 bases at J, leaving 6 bases unmatched. CDR1 SGHRS and CDR2 YFSETQ come from the germline V gene. The CDR3 extends over 16 amino acids. The CDR3 sequence: CASSLDGTATSYEQYF. In DNA, the CDR3 is TGCGCCAGCAGCTTGGACGGGACAGCTACCTCCTACGAGCAGTACTTC. Filled out from reference TRBV5-1 and TRBJ2-7, the complete variable domain reads KAGVTQTPRYLIKTRGQQVTLSCSPISGHRSVSWYQQTPGQGLQFLFEYFSETQRNKGNFPGRFSGRQFSNSRSEMNVSTLELGDSALYLCASSLDGTATSYEQYFGPGTRLTVT.

This clonotype came up once. V usage is TRBV6-1 and J usage is TRBJ2-3, with unresolved D. CDR1 is MNHNS, CDR2 SASEGT, per germline. Trimming took 9 bases from V and 0 from J, leaving 13 bases between them. The CDR3 spans 14 residues. CDR3 DNA: TGTGCCAGTCAGGCCGGCTTAAGCACAGATACGCAGTATTTT. This gives the protein CASQAGLSTDTQYF.